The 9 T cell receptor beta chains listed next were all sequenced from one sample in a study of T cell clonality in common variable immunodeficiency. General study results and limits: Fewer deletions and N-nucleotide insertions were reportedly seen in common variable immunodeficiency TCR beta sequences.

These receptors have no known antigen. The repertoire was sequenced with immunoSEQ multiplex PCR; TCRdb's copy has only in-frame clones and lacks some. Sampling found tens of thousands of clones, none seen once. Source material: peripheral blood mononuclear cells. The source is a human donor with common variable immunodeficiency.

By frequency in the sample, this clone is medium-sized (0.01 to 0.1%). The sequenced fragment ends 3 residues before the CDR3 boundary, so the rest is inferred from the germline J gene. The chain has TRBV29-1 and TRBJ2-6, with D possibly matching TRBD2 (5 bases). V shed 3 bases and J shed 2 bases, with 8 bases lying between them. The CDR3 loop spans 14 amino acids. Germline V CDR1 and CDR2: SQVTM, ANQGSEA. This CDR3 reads CSVDSGAGANVLTF. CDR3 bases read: TGCAGCGTTGATTCCGGGGCTGGGGCCAACGTC.

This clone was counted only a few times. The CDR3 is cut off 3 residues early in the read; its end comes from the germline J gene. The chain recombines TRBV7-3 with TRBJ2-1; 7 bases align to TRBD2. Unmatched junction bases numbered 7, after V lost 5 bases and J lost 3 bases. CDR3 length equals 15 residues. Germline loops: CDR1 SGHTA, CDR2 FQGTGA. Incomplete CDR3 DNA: TGTGCCAGCAGCCCAACTAGCGTCAACTACAATGAG. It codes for CASSPTSVNYNE. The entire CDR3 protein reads CASSPTSVNYNEQFF.

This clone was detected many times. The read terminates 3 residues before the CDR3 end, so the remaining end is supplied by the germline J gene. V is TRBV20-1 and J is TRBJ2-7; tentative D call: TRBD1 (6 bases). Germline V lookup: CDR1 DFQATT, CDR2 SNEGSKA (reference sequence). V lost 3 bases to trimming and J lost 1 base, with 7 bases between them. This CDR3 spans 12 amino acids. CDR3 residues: CSARDSSYEQYF. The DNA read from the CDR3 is TGCAGTGCTAGGGACAGTTCCTACGAG.

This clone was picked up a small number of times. CDR3 bases read: TGTGCCAGCAGCTCCGACAGGGGTTATGGC. This translates into CASSSDRGYG. The entire CDR3 reads CASSSDRGYGYTF. This chain joins TRBV7-9 and TRBJ1-2; 8 bases are a match to TRBD1. The CDR3 extends 3 residues past the end of the read, so its final part is completed from the germline J gene. The germline V gene has CDR1 SEHNR and CDR2 FQNEAQ (reference sequence). With V trimmed by 4 bases and J by 5 bases, 3 bases remained unmatched. This CDR3 has 13 amino acids.

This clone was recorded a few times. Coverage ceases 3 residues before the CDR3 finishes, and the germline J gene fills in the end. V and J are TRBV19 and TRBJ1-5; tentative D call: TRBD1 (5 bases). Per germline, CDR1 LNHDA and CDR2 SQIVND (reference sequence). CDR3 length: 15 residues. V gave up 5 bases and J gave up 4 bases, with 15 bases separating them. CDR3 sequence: CASSLSRGGNQPQHF. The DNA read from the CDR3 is TGTGCCAGTAGTTTGTCCCGGGGGGGGAATCAGCCC.

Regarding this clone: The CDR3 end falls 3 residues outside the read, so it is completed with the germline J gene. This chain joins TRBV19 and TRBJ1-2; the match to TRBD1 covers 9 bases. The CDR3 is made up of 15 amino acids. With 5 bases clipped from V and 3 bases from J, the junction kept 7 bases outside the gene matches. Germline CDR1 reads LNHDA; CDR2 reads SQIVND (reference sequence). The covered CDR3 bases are TGTGCCAGTAGTTCAGGGACAGGGCACCACTATGGC. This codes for CASSSGTGHHYG. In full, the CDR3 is CASSSGTGHHYGYTF.

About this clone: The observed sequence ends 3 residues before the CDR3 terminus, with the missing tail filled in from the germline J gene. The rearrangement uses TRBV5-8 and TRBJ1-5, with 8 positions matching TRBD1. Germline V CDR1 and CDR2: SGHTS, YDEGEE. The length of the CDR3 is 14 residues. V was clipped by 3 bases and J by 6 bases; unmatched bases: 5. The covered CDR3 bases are TGTGCCAGCAGCTACGGACAGGGCGGTCAGCCC. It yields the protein CASSYGQGGQP. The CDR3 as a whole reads CASSYGQGGQPQHF.

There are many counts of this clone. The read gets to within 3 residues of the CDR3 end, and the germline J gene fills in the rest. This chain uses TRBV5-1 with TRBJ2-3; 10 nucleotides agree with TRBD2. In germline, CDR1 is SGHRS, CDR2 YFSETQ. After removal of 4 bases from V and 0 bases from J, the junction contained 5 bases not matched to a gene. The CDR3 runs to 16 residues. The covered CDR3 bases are TGCGCCAGCAGCCCCACTAGCGGGATGAGCACAGATACG. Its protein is CASSPTSGMSTDT. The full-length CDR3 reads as CASSPTSGMSTDTQYF.

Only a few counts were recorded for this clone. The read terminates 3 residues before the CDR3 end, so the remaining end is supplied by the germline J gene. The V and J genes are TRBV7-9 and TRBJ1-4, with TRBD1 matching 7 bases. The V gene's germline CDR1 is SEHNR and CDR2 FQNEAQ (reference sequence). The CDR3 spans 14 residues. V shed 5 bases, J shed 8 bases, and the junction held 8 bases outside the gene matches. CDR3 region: CASSLRQGGEKLFF. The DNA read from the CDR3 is TGTGCCAGCAGCCTGAGACAGGGCGGGGAAAAA.